These 26 T cell receptor beta chains were all obtained from the same sample, sequenced in a study of T cell clonality in common variable immunodeficiency. TCRdb's copy holds only in-frame clones and misses some; the assay was immunoSEQ multiplex PCR. The specimen has fewer than 65,000 clones, none found just once. Input material: peripheral blood mononuclear cells. The receptors originated from a person aged 18 to 70 in good health.

This clone has a count of ten or more. This chain's CDR3 is CASREQGAGYGYTF. The sequenced CDR3 bases are TGTGCCAGTAGGGAACAGGGGGCTGGCTATGGC. This sequence joins TRBV19 and TRBJ1-2; 9 bases map to TRBD1. The read falls 3 residues short of the CDR3 end, and the missing part is taken from the germline J gene. The length of the CDR3 is 14 residues. The germline V gene encodes CDR1 LNHDA and CDR2 SQIVND (reference sequence). Losses at the gene ends were 6 bases for V and 4 bases for J; bases not matched to a gene: 6.

Points on this clone: Germline is not matched at one junction end, which may reflect a read error. With the read ending 3 residues before the CDR3 end, the germline J gene is used to fill in that end. The sample has other DNA sequences that encode this CDR3 too. The rearrangement links TRBV10-2 to TRBJ1-2; the match to TRBD1 covers 9 bases. Germline values: CDR1 WSHSY, CDR2 SAAADI. The CDR3 runs to 15 residues. This CDR3 is CASSGKDRGHYGYTF. The CDR3 DNA, read in part, is TGCGCCAGCAGTGGAAAGGACAGGGGCCACTATGGA.

This clone has ten or more counts. The missing CDR3 end, 3 residues past where the read stops, is filled in from the germline J gene. J is TRBJ2-3 and V is TRBV7-6; either TRBD1 or TRBD2 may supply D (7 bases each). The CDR3 has 15 amino acids. Trimming stripped 1 base from V and 6 bases from J, with 14 bases between. Germline assignment: CDR1 SGHVS and CDR2 FNYEAQ. CDR3 amino acids: CASSLGEGASDTQYF. CDR3 DNA, as far as it was read: TGTGCCAGCAGCTTAGGGGAGGGGGCCTCGGATACG.

This clone was found many times. Read data end 3 residues before the CDR3 end; the end is taken from the germline J gene. The V gene is TRBV7-2, the J gene TRBJ1-5; 10 bases are shared with TRBD1. Trimming removed 3 bases from V and 7 bases from J; junction bases left unmatched: 3. CDR3 length: 14 residues. Germline values: CDR1 SGHTA, CDR2 FQGNSA. CDR3 bases read: TGTGCCAGCAGCTTTTCGGGACAGGGGCAGCCC. Translating it yields CASSFSGQGQP. The CDR3, in full, reads CASSFSGQGQPQHF.

This clone was observed at least ten times. The read ends 3 residues shy of where the CDR3 ends; the end is completed using the germline J gene. J is TRBJ2-5 and V is TRBV2; TRBD2 agrees at 11 bases. The CDR3 is 16 amino acids. CDR1 and CDR2 (germline): SNHLY, FYNNEI. The V gene end was trimmed by 0 bases and the J gene end by 4 bases; junction bases not matched to a gene: 4. The CDR3 loop is CASSEARLAGRETQYF. Partial CDR3 DNA: TGTGCCAGCAGTGAAGCGCGACTAGCGGGAAGAGAGACC. Using reference TRBV2 and TRBJ2-5 for the parts outside the CDR3, the full variable domain is EPEVTQTPSHQVTQMGQEVILRCVPISNHLYFYWYRQILGQKVEFLVSFYNNEISEKSEIFDDQFSVERPDGSNFTLKIRSTKLEDSAMYFCASSEARLAGRETQYFGPGTRLLVL.

This clone has at least ten counts. The read terminates 3 residues ahead of where the CDR3 ends, so the germline J gene completes it. J is TRBJ1-2 and V is TRBV20-1, with a tentative D call TRBD1 (5 bases). This CDR3 region has 12 residues. Germline CDR1 reads DFQATT; CDR2 reads SNEGSKA (reference sequence). V lost 0 bases and J 3 bases, leaving 5 bases between the germline ends. CDR3 DNA, as far as it was read: TGCAGTGCTAGAGAAGGGGACTATGGC. Protein product: CSAREGDYG. The entire CDR3 protein reads CSAREGDYGYTF.

This clone was detected many times. Read coverage stops 3 residues before the CDR3 terminus; the germline J gene supplies the remainder. The rearrangement joins TRBV6-2 or TRBV6-3 to TRBJ2-3; 7 bases match TRBD1. The germline V gene has CDR1 MNHEY and CDR2 SVGEGT. V was pared by 6 bases and J by 1 base, with 10 bases of the junction left unmatched. The CDR3 consists of 16 residues. The chain's CDR3 is CASSPLRQGGTDTQYF. CDR3 DNA (partial): TGTGCCAGCAGCCCCTTAAGACAGGGTGGCACAGATACG.

This clone has a count of ten or more. The read halts 3 residues ahead of the CDR3 end, with the missing end drawn from the germline J gene. The V and J genes are TRBV5-5 and TRBJ2-1; possibly TRBD1 for D (6 bases). This CDR3 has 15 residues. CDR1 is SGHKS, CDR2 YYEKEE, per germline (reference sequence). V was shortened by 3 bases and J by 0 bases, with 10 bases between the two germline ends. Here the CDR3 reads CASSSGQSSYNEQFF. The CDR3 bases that were read are TGTGCCAGCAGCTCCGGACAGAGCTCCTACAATGAG.

This clone was seen a few times. The read comes to an end 3 residues before the CDR3 does, leaving the germline J gene to fill in the end. The rearrangement links TRBV7-9 to TRBJ2-4; D is undetermined. There are 15 residues in the CDR3. Per germline, CDR1 SEHNR and CDR2 FQNEAQ (reference sequence). The CDR3 spells CASSLATDTLGGQYF. CDR3 DNA (partial): TGTGCCAGCAGCTTAGCAACAGACACTTTAGGTGGT.

This clone was found many times. The CDR3 loop reads CASSLAVENSPLHF. The CDR3 DNA, read in part, is TGTGCCAGCAGCTTAGCCGTAGAAAATTCACCC. The chain uses TRBV7-6 and TRBJ1-6; D is ambiguous. The sequence runs out 3 residues before the end of the CDR3; the remainder is reconstructed from the germline J gene. Germline V lookup: CDR1 SGHVS, CDR2 FNYEAQ. The CDR3 loop spans 14 amino acids. Trimming pared 0 bases from V and 7 bases from J, leaving 7 bases between.

This clone was found many times. The observed sequence ends 3 residues before the CDR3 terminus, with the missing tail filled in from the germline J gene. The gene calls are TRBV6-2 or TRBV6-3 and TRBJ1-6; possibly TRBD1 for D (5 bases). CDR3 length: 17 amino acids. Per germline, CDR1 MNHEY and CDR2 SVGEGT. V lost 8 bases and J lost 0, with 17 bases in between. The sequenced part of the CDR3 DNA is TGTGCCAGCCACCGGGACTCCACGAGCTCCTATAATTCACCC. It translates to CASHRDSTSSYNSP. The full CDR3 protein reads CASHRDSTSSYNSPLHF.

This clone was observed at least ten times. The sequenced fragment ends 3 residues before the CDR3 boundary, so the rest is inferred from the germline J gene. The chain uses TRBV18 and TRBJ2-7; 7 bases are shared with TRBD1. The CDR3 loop spans 16 amino acids. V trimming: 3 bases; J trimming: 5 bases; junction bases outside the gene matches: 13. The germline CDR1 and CDR2 sequences are KGHSH and LQKENI. CDR3 in amino acids: CASSPSRQGEVNEQYF. CDR3 DNA, as far as it was read: TGTGCCAGCTCACCCAGCCGACAGGGAGAAGTGAACGAG.

This clone has at least ten counts. The CDR3 loop is CASSGSPGQINEKLFF. The DNA read from the CDR3 is TGTGCCAGCAGCGGCTCGCCTGGACAGATAAATGAAAAA. This sequence joins TRBV9 and TRBJ1-4; D possibly corresponds to TRBD1 (6 bases). The read is 3 residues too short to cover the CDR3 end, so that end is filled in from the germline J gene. CDR1 and CDR2 (germline): SGDLS, YYNGEE. The CDR3 loop spans 16 amino acids. Trimming removed 3 bases at V and 5 bases at J, with 17 bases between.

Points on this clone: With a much larger clone just one base away, this may be a read error. With the read ending 3 residues before the CDR3 end, the germline J gene is used to fill in that end. This chain uses TRBV19 with TRBJ2-2; 10 bases are a match to TRBD1. Germline CDR1 LNHDA, CDR2 SQIVND (reference sequence). The CDR3 extends over 16 amino acids. CDR3 loop: CASSLNLGTGDEKLFF. Incomplete CDR3 DNA: TGTGCCAGTAGTCTCAATTTAGGGACAGGGGATGAAAAG.

This clone was found many times. CDR3 sequence: CATRRTGPTEAFF. CDR3 DNA (partial): TGTGCCACCAGAAGGACAGGGCCCACTGAA. The chain couples TRBV19 to TRBJ1-1; 8 nucleotides align to TRBD1. The CDR3 is cut off 3 residues early in the read; its end comes from the germline J gene. This CDR3 is built from 13 residues. The germline gives CDR1 LNHDA, CDR2 SQIVND (reference sequence). V trimming: 10 bases; J trimming: 4 bases; junction bases outside the gene matches: 8.

With regard to this clone: The CDR3 goes on 3 residues after the read ends, and that part is filled in from the germline J gene. This rearrangement joins TRBV7-8 to TRBJ1-4; D unresolved. Germline CDR1 reads SGHVS; CDR2 reads FQNEAQ. The CDR3 covers 13 residues. The sequenced CDR3 bases are TGTGCCAGCAGCTCAAACAGTAATTCACCA. This translates into CASSSNSNSP. The entire CDR3 protein reads CASSSNSNSPLFF.

Ten or more counts support this clone. The CDR3 end lies 3 residues beyond the end of the read and is filled in from the germline J gene. The chain carries TRBV20-1 and TRBJ2-5; 7 bases map to TRBD2. The junction had 4 bases not matched to a gene; V was cut back by 1 base and J by 5 bases. CDR3 length equals 13 residues. CDR1 is DFQATT and CDR2 is SNEGSKA in the germline V gene (reference sequence). The CDR3 loop reads CSARASGGETQYF. The CDR3 bases that were read are TGCAGTGCTAGAGCTAGCGGAGGGGAGACC.

In this sample, this clone turned up many times. The CDR3 end lies 3 residues beyond the end of the read and is filled in from the germline J gene. This sequence joins TRBV18 and TRBJ1-1, with 10 bases that match TRBD1. Germline V gene data show CDR1 as KGHSH and CDR2 as LQKENI. There are 14 residues in the CDR3. Losses at the gene ends were 4 bases for V and 5 bases for J; bases not matched to a gene: 4. The CDR3: CASSQTGGRTEAFF. The part of the CDR3 DNA that was read is TGTGCCAGCTCACAGACAGGGGGCAGGACTGAA.

The table lists this clone with many counts. The read comes to an end 3 residues before the CDR3 does, leaving the germline J gene to fill in the end. The chain has TRBV19 and TRBJ1-1; TRBD1 agrees at 7 bases. The germline V gene encodes CDR1 LNHDA and CDR2 SQIVND (reference sequence). The J segment lost 4 bases and the V segment lost 2 bases, leaving 7 bases of the junction unmatched. The CDR3 extends over 15 amino acids. The sequenced CDR3 bases are TGTGCCAGTAGTATATCTGGACAGGAGAGCACTGAA. Encoded protein: CASSISGQESTE. The whole CDR3 sequence reads CASSISGQESTEAFF. Full variable domain (remainder filled in from reference TRBV19 and TRBJ1-1): DGGITQSPKYLFRKEGQNVTLSCEQNLNHDAMYWYRQDPGQGLRLIYYSQIVNDFQKGDIAEGYSVSREKKESFPLTVTSAQKNPTAFYLCASSISGQESTEAFFGQGTRLTVV.

This clone was seen many times. The observed sequence ends 3 residues before the CDR3 terminus, with the missing tail filled in from the germline J gene. This chain joins TRBV7-3 and TRBJ2-1; D is possibly TRBD2 (5 bases). The CDR3 totals 13 residues. CDR1 and CDR2 (germline): SGHTA, FQGTGA. The V and J ends lost 3 bases and 7 bases respectively, with 10 bases between them. CDR3 amino acids: CASSFNSGNEQFF. The sequenced CDR3 bases are TGTGCCAGCAGCTTTAATTCGGGGAATGAG. Using reference TRBV7-3 and TRBJ2-1 for the parts outside the CDR3, the full variable domain is GAGVSQTPSNKVTEKGKYVELRCDPISGHTALYWYRQSLGQGPEFLIYFQGTGAADDSGLPNDRFFAVRPEGSVSTLKIQRTERGDSAVYLCASSFNSGNEQFFGPGTRLTVL.

This clone was detected a few times. The CDR3 end lies 3 residues beyond the end of the read and is filled in from the germline J gene. The chain uses TRBV19 and TRBJ1-1, with D unresolved. Germline CDR1 reads LNHDA; CDR2 reads SQIVND (reference sequence). CDR3 length: 11 residues. Trimming took 4 bases from V and 7 from J, leaving 7 bases between them. The CDR3 sequence: CASSSNYEAFF. CDR3 DNA, as far as it was read: TGTGCCAGTAGTAGTAATTATGAA.

At least ten counts were recorded for this clone. Sequencing ends 3 residues short of the CDR3 end; the germline J gene provides the rest. The chain recombines TRBV19 with TRBJ2-5, with 9 bases lining up with TRBD2. CDR3 length: 16 residues. Germline V gives CDR1 LNHDA, CDR2 SQIVND (reference sequence). V lost 0 bases to trimming and J lost 6 bases; unmatched junction nucleotides: 8. The CDR3 bases that were read are TGTGCCAGTAGTATAGACGGGGCTAGCGGGACCAAGACC. It codes for CASSIDGASGTKT. The complete CDR3 sequence is CASSIDGASGTKTQYF. Looking up the rest from reference TRBV19 and TRBJ2-5 gives the full variable domain: DGGITQSPKYLFRKEGQNVTLSCEQNLNHDAMYWYRQDPGQGLRLIYYSQIVNDFQKGDIAEGYSVSREKKESFPLTVTSAQKNPTAFYLCASSIDGASGTKTQYFGPGTRLLVL.

This clone was seen many times. From the germline J gene comes the end of the CDR3, since the read stops 3 residues before it. The chain is built from TRBV11-2 and TRBJ2-1, with TRBD2 identical over 7 bases. Germline V CDR1 and CDR2: SGHAT, FQNNGV. Unmatched junction bases numbered 4, after V lost 3 bases and J lost 5 bases. The CDR3 has 14 residues. The CDR3 is CASSFASGDNEQFF. Partial CDR3 DNA: TGTGCCAGCAGCTTTGCGAGCGGGGACAATGAG.

This clone was observed many times. Read coverage stops 3 residues before the CDR3 terminus; the germline J gene supplies the remainder. The chain joins TRBV6-1 to TRBJ2-1; the D gene is possibly TRBD2 (6 bases). The CDR3 is made up of 14 amino acids. Trimming cost V 3 bases and J 8 bases, with 14 bases left between them. Per germline, CDR1 MNHNS and CDR2 SASEGT. The sequenced part of the CDR3 DNA is TGTGCCAGCAGTGACCGGGACTGGGGCCATGAG. This gives the protein CASSDRDWGHE. The CDR3 reads in full as CASSDRDWGHEQFF.

This clone was counted between two and nine times. The CDR3 goes on 3 residues after the read ends, and that part is filled in from the germline J gene. The chain combines TRBV18 with TRBJ2-4, with D perhaps matching TRBD1 (6 bases). This CDR3 comprises 18 residues. CDR1 and CDR2 from the germline V gene are KGHSH and LQKENI. CDR3: CASSPPPVDRSPNYGQYF. The DNA read from the CDR3 is TGTGCCAGCTCACCACCCCCCGTAGACAGGTCCCCTAACTATGGT. Full variable domain (remainder filled in from reference TRBV18 and TRBJ2-4): NAGVMQNPRHLVRRRGQEARLRCSPMKGHSHVYWYRQLPEEGLKFMVYLQKENIIDESGMPKERFSAEFPKEGPSILRIQQVVRGDSAAYFCASSPPPVDRSPNYGQYFGAGTRLSVL.

This clone was seen at least ten times. The read comes to an end 3 residues before the CDR3 does, leaving the germline J gene to fill in the end. The chain has TRBV13 and TRBJ1-6; 11 bases match TRBD1. J was trimmed by 4 bases and V by 4 bases; bases with no gene match: 15. Germline CDR1 PRHDT, CDR2 FYEKMQ (reference sequence). The CDR3 consists of 20 residues. The CDR3 loop is CASSSVRGTGTGGYNSPLHF. The CDR3 DNA, read in part, is TGTGCCAGCAGCTCCGTGCGGGGGACCGGGACAGGGGGTTATAATTCACCC.